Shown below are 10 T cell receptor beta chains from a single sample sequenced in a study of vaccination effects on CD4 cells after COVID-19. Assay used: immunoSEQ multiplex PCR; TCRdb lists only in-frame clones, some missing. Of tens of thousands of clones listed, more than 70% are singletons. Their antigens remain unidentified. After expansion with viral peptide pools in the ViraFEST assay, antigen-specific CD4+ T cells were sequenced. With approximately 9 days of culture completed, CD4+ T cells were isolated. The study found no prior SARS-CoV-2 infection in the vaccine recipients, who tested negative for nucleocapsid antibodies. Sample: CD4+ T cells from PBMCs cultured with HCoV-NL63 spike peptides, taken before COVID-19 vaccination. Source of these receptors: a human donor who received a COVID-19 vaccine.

Here the CDR3 reads CASSLQGRPKGGEKLFF. The CDR3, as DNA: TGTGCCAGCAGCTTACAGGGGCGCCCTAAGGGAGGTGAAAAACTGTTTTTT. The rearrangement uses TRBV5-6 and TRBJ1-4; TRBD1 agrees at 7 bases. This CDR3 is built from 17 residues. Trimming took 2 bases from V and 7 from J; bases not matched to a gene: 14. Germline CDR1 reads SGHDT; CDR2 reads YYEEEE.

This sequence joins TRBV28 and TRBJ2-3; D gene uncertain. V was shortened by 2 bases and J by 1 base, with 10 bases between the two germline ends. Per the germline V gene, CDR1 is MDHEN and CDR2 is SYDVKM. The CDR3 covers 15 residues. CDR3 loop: CASSLIAEGTDTQYF. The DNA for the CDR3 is TGTGCCAGCAGTTTAATTGCGGAAGGCACAGATACGCAGTATTTT.

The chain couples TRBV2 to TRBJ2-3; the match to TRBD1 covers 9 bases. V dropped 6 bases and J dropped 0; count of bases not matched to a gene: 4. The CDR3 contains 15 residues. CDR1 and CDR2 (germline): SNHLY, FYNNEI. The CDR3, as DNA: TGTGCCAGCAGCGGACAGGGGACTAGCACAGATACGCAGTATTTT. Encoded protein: CASSGQGTSTDTQYF.

CDR3 sequence: CASSQVPGSLAKNIQYF. The CDR3 bases are TGCGCCAGCAGCCAAGTTCCGGGGTCATTAGCCAAAAACATTCAGTACTTC. The chain couples TRBV4-1 to TRBJ2-4; D is possibly TRBD2 (5 bases). Germline loops: CDR1 MGHRA, CDR2 YSYEKL. This CDR3 spans 17 amino acids. V was trimmed by 1 base and J by 0 bases, leaving 13 bases between them.

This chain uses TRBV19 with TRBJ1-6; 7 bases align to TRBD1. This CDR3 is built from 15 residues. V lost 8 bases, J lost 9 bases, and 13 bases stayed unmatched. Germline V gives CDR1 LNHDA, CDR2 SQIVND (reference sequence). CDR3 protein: CASQPYNRGSSPLHF. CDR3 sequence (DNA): TGTGCCAGTCAACCCTATAACAGGGGAAGTTCACCCCTCCACTTT.

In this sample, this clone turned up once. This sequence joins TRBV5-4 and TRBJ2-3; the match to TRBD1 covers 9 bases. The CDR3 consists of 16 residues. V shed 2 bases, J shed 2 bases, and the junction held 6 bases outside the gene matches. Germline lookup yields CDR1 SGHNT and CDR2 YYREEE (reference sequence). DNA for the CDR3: TGTGCCAGCAGCTTAAGGACAGGGGCGAACACAGATACGCAGTATTTT. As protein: CASSLRTGANTDTQYF. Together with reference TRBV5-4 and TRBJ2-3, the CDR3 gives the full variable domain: ETGVTQSPTHLIKTRGQQVTLRCSSQSGHNTVSWYQQALGQGPQFIFQYYREEENGRGNFPPRFSGLQFPNYSSELNVNALELDDSALYLCASSLRTGANTDTQYFGPGTRLTVL.

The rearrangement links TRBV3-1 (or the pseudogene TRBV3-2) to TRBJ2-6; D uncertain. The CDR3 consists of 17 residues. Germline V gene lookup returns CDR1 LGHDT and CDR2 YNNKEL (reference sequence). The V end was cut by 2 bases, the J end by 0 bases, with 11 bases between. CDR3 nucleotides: TGTGCCAGCAGCCAAACGGGCTGGATCTCTGGGGCCAACGTCCTGACTTTC. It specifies CASSQTGWISGANVLTF.

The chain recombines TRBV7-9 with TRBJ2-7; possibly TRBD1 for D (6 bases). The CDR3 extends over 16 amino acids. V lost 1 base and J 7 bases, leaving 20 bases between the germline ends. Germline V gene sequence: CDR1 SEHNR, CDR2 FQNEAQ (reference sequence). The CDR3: CASSLEWTARPKEQYV. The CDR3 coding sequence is TGTGCCAGCAGCTTAGAATGGACAGCTAGACCGAAGGAGCAGTACGTC.

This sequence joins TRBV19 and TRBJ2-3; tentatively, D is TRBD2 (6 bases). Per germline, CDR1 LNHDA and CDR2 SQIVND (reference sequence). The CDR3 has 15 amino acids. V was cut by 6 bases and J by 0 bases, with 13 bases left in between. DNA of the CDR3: TGTGCCAGTAGCCCAGCGGGCTATAGCACAGATACGCAGTATTTT. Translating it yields CASSPAGYSTDTQYF.

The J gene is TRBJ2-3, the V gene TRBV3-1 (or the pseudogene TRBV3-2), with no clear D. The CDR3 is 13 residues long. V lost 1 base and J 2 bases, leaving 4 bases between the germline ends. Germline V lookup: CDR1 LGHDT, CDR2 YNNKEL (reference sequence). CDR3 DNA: TGTGCCAGCAGCCAAGGACCCACAGATACGCAGTATTTT. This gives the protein CASSQGPTDTQYF.